The sequence of this TCR beta chain was determined in a study of blood T cell repertoires in COVID-19. Looking at the study overall: Samples representing acute and convalescent COVID-19 were sourced from the United States, Italy and Spain. Nucleic acid was either cDNA or gDNA, and it came from T cells, B-cell-depleted T cells, or PBMCs.

Original handling: Reference gene primer amplification gave nucleated cell count estimates. Using immunoSEQ multiplex PCR, the repertoire was profiled, and TCRdb retains in-frame clones only, with some absent. V, J and clone size are those of that table, while D and trimming were read from the DNA. The table shows some 50,000 clones, with less than 95% occurring only once. The CDR3 is made up of 16 amino acids. V gave up 2 bases and J gave up 6 bases; unmatched junction bases: 7. In germline, CDR1 is LGHDT, CDR2 YNNKEL (reference sequence). The sequence derives from a man between 70 and 80 years old with active COVID-19. The chain combines TRBV3-1 (or the pseudogene TRBV3-2) with TRBJ1-5, with 10 bases lining up with TRBD1. The sequenced sample consisted of peripheral blood. The CDR3 DNA sequence: TGTGCCAGCAGCCAATGGACAGGGGGTCGTGGTCAGCCCCAGCATTTT. Its translation is CASSQWTGGRGQPQHF.